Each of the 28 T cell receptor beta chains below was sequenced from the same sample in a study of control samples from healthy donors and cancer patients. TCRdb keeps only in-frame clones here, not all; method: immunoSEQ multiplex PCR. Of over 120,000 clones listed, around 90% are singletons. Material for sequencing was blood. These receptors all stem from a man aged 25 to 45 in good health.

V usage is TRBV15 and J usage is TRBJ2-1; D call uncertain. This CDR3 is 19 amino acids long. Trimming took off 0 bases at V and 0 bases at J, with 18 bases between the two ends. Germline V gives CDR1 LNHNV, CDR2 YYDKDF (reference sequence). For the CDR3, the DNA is TGTGCCACCAGCAGAGATCGTGGTCAGTTTGGCAGCTCCTACAATGAGCAGTTCTTC. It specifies CATSRDRGQFGSSYNEQFF.

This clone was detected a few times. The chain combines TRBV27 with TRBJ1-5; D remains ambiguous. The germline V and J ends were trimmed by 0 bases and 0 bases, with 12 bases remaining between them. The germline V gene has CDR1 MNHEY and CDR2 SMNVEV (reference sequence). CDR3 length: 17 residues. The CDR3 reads CASSLSSSIYSNQPQHF. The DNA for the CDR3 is TGTGCCAGCAGTTTATCGTCCTCCATATATAGCAATCAGCCCCAGCATTTT.

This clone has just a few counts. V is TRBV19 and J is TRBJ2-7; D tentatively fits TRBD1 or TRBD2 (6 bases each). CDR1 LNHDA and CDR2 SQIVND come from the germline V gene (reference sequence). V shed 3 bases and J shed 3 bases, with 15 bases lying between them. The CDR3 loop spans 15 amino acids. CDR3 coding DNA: TGTGCCAGTAGTATTGATGGAGGGGGGCACTACGAGCAGTACTTC. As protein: CASSIDGGGHYEQYF.

CDR3 sequence: CASSLAGDYNEQFF. CDR3 bases: TGTGCCAGCAGCTTAGCGGGGGACTACAATGAGCAGTTCTTC. The chain joins TRBV5-5 to TRBJ2-1; 8 bases fit TRBD2. J was trimmed by 3 bases and V by 2 bases; bases with no gene match: 1. The CDR3 spans 14 residues. Germline loops: CDR1 SGHKS, CDR2 YYEKEE (reference sequence).

CDR3 nucleotide sequence: TGTGCCATCAGCCAAGGGGGAGATCAGCCCCAGCATTTT. Protein: CAISQGGDQPQHF. This chain joins TRBV10-3 and TRBJ1-5; tentatively, D is TRBD1 (6 bases). This CDR3 has 13 residues. Germline values: CDR1 ENHRY, CDR2 SYGVKD. V was trimmed by 6 bases and J by 5 bases, leaving 11 bases between them.

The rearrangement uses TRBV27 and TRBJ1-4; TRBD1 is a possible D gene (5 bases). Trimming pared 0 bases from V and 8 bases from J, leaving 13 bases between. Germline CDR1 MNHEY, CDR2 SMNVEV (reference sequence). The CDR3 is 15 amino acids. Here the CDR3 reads CASSLSVGRDEKLFF. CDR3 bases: TGTGCCAGCAGTTTATCGGTCGGCAGGGACGAAAAACTGTTTTTT.

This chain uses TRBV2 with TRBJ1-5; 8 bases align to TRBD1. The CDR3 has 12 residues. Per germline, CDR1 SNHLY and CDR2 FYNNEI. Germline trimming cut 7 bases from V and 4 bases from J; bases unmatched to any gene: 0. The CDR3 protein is CASNRGNQPQHF. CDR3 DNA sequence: TGTGCCAGCAACAGGGGGAATCAGCCCCAGCATTTT.

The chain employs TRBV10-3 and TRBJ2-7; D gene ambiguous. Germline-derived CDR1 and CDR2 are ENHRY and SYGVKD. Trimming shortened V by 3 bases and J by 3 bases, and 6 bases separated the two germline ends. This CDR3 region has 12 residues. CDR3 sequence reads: CAISDHSYEQYF. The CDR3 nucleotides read TGTGCCATCAGTGATCACAGCTACGAGCAGTACTTC.

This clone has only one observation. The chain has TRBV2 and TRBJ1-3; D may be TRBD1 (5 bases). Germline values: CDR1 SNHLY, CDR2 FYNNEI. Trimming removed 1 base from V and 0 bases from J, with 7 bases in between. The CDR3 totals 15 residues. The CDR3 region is CASSEGQNSGNTIYF. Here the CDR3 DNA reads TGTGCCAGCAGTGAAGGACAGAACTCTGGAAACACCATATATTTT.

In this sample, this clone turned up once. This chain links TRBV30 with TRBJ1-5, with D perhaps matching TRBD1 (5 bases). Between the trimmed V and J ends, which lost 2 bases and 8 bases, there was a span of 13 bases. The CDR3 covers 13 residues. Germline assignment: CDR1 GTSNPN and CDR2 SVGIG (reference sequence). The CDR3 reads CAWSYGGREPQHF. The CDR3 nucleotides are TGTGCCTGGAGTTACGGGGGTAGGGAGCCCCAGCATTTT.

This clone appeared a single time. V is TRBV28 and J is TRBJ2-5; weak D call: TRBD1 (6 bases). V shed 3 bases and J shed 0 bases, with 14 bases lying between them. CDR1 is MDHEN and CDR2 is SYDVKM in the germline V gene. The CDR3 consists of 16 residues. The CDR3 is CASSFMAGEYQETQYF. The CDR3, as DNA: TGTGCCAGCAGTTTTATGGCAGGGGAGTACCAAGAGACCCAGTACTTC.

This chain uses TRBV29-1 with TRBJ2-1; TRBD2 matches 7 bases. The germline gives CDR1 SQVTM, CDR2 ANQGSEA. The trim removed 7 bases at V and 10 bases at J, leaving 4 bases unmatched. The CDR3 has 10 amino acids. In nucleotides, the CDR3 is TGCAGCGCTGGTAGCGGGGAGCAGTTCTTC. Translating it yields CSAGSGEQFF.

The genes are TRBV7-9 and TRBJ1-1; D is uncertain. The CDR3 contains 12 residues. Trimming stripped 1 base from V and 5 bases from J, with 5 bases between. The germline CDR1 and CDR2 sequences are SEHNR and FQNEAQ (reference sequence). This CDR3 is CASSLEWTEAFF. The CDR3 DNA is TGTGCCAGCAGCTTAGAGTGGACTGAAGCTTTCTTT.

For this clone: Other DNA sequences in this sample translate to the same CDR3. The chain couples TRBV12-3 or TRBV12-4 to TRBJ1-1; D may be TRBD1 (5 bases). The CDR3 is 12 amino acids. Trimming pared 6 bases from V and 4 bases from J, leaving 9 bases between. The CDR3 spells CASSPQGTEAFF. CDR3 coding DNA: TGTGCCAGCAGCCCCCAGGGCACTGAAGCTTTCTTT.

CDR3 nucleotides: TGTGCCAGCAGCTATCTGGGACAGGGGGCTAAAGATACGCAGTATTTT. Encoded protein: CASSYLGQGAKDTQYF. This sequence joins TRBV5-6 and TRBJ2-3; TRBD1 matches 12 bases. V dropped 3 bases and J dropped 5; count of bases not matched to a gene: 7. The CDR3 consists of 16 residues. Germline CDR1 reads SGHDT; CDR2 reads YYEEEE.

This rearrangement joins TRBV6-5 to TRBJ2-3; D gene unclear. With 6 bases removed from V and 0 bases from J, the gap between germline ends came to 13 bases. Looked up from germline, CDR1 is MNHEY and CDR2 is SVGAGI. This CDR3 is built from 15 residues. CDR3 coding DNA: TGTGCCAGCAGCGTCTTCGGGTTTAGCACAGATACGCAGTATTTT. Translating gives CASSVFGFSTDTQYF.

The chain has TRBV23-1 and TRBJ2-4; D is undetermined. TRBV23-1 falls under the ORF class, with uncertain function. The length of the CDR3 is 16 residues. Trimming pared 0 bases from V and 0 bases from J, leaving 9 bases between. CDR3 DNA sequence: TGCGCCAGCAGTCAATCGGTTGCGGTAGCCAAAAACATTCAGTACTTC. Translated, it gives CASSQSVAVAKNIQYF.

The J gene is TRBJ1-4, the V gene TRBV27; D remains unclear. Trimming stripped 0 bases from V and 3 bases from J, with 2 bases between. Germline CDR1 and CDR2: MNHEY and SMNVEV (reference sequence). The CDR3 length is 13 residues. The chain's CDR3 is CASSLSSNEKLFF. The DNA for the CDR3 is TGTGCCAGCAGTTTATCGTCTAATGAAAAACTGTTTTTT.

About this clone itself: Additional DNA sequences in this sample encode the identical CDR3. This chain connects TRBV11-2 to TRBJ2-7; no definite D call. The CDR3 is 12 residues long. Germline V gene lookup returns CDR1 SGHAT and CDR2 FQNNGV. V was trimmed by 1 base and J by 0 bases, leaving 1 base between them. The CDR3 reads CASSLGSYEQYF. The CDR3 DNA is TGTGCCAGCAGCTTAGGCTCCTACGAGCAGTACTTC. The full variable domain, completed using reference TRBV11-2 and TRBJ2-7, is EAGVAQSPRYKIIEKRQSVAFWCNPISGHATLYWYQQILGQGPKLLIQFQNNGVVDDSQLPKDRFSAERLKGVDSTLKIQPAKLEDSAVYLCASSLGSYEQYFGPGTRLTVT.

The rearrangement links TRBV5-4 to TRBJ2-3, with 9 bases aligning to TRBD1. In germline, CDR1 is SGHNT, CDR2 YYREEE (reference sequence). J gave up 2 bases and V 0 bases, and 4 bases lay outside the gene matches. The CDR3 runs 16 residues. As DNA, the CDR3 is TGTGCCAGCAGCTTGGACAGGGGGCGGTACACAGATACGCAGTATTTT. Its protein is CASSLDRGRYTDTQYF. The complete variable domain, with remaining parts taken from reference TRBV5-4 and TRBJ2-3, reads ETGVTQSPTHLIKTRGQQVTLRCSSQSGHNTVSWYQQALGQGPQFIFQYYREEENGRGNFPPRFSGLQFPNYSSELNVNALELDDSALYLCASSLDRGRYTDTQYFGPGTRLTVL.

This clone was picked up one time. CDR3 amino acids: CSVVELAGGYSYEQYF. CDR3 DNA: TGCAGCGTTGTCGAACTAGCGGGGGGATACTCCTACGAGCAGTACTTC. The rearrangement uses TRBV29-1 and TRBJ2-7; TRBD2 aligns across 12 bases. The CDR3 totals 16 residues. Germline V gene lookup returns CDR1 SQVTM and CDR2 ANQGSEA. V lost 4 bases and J lost 0; bases outside the gene matches: 7.

The CDR3 region has the DNA TGTGCCAGTAGTATAGGGGGACAGTCCTACGAGCAGTACTTC. Its translation is CASSIGGQSYEQYF. This sequence joins TRBV19 and TRBJ2-7; 7 bases align to TRBD1. CDR1 LNHDA and CDR2 SQIVND come from the germline V gene (reference sequence). The CDR3 totals 14 residues. The V gene end was trimmed by 1 base and the J gene end by 1 base; junction bases not matched to a gene: 1.

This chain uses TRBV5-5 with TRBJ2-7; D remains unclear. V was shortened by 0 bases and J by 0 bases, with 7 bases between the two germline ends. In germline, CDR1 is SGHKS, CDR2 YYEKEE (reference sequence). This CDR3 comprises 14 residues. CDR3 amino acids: CASSLVRSSYEQYF. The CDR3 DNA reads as TGTGCCAGCAGCTTGGTACGGAGCTCCTACGAGCAGTACTTC.

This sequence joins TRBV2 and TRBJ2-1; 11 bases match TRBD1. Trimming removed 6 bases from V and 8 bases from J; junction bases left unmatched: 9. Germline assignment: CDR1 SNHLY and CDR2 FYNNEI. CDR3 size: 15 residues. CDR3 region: CASRRYRTGGDEQFF. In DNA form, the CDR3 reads TGTGCCAGCAGACGATACAGGACAGGGGGCGATGAGCAGTTCTTC.

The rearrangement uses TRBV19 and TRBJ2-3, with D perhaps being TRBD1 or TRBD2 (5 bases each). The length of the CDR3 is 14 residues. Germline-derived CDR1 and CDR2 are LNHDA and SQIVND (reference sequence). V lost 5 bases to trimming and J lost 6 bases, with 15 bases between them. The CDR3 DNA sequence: TGTGCCAGTAGTTGGGTTGGGGGTGGGGATACGCAGTATTTT. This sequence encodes CASSWVGGGDTQYF.

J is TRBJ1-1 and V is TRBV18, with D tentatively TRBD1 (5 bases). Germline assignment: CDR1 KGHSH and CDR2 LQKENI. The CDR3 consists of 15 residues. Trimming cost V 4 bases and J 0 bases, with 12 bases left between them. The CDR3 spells CASSRRQGLNTEAFF. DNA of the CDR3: TGTGCCAGCTCACGACGGCAGGGTCTGAACACTGAAGCTTTCTTT.

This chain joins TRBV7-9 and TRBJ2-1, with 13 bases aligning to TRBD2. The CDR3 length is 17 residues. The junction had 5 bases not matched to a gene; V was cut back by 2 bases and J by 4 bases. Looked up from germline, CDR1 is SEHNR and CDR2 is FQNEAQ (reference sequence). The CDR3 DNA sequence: TGTGCCAGCAGCTTAATCCTGGGACTAGCGGGGTACAATGAGCAGTTCTTC. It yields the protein CASSLILGLAGYNEQFF.

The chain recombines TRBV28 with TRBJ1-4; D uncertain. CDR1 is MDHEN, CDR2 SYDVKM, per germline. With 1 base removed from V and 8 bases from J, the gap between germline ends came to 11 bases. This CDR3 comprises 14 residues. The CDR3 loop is CASSLSPRIEKLFF. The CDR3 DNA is TGTGCCAGCAGTTTATCCCCTCGAATCGAAAAACTGTTTTTT.